This T cell receptor beta chain was identified in a study of T cells in Graves' hyperthyroidism and ophthalmopathy. Study-wide findings and caveats: A model of 13 V-J pairs discriminated ophthalmopathy from stable hyperthyroidism.

Note on this clonotype: Its antigen is currently unknown. One end of the junction does not line up with germline, which may come from a read error.

The investigators amplified TCR beta CDR3 regions from RNA transcripts. The HTBI set primed first-round TCR CDR3 RT-PCR. TCRdb reprocessed the multiplex PCR reads with MiXCR, giving one entry per CDR3 protein. Of under 130,000 distinct CDR3 sequences listed, 45% to 50% are singletons. This CDR3 is built from 14 residues. Germline V gene data show CDR1 as SGHDT and CDR2 as YYEEEE. Graves' hyperthyroidism was deemed stable absent ophthalmopathy progression within 18 months. Subjects aged 18 to 65 presented with newly diagnosed hyperthyroidism of less than 2 months' duration. PBMCs were collected from an approximately 10 ml volume of fresh peripheral blood.

The sequenced material came from blood. The source is a man aged 35 to 55 with Graves' hyperthyroidism. This rearrangement joins TRBV5-6 to TRBJ2-7; D is undetermined. The CDR3 spells CTCSLDGPAYELYF. Written as DNA, the CDR3 is TGTACCTGCAGCTTGGATGGGCCAGCCTACGAGCTGTACTTC.